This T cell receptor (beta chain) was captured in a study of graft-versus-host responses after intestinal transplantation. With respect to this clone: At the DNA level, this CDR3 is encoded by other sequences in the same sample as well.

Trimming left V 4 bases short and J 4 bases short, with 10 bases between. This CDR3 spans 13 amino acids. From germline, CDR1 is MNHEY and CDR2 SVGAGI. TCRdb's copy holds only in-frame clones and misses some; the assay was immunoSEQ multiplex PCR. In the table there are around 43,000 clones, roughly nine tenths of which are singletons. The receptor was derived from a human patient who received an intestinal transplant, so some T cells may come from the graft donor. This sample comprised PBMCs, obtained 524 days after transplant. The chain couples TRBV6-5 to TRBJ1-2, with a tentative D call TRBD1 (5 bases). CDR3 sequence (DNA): TGTGCCAGCAGTTGGTCACAGGCCTATGGCTACACCTTC. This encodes CASSWSQAYGYTF.